A single sample is the source of the 16 T cell receptor beta chains below, sequenced in a study of T cells in Graves' hyperthyroidism and ophthalmopathy. TCR beta CDR3 region amplification was performed from RNA transcripts. The HTBI primer set drove a first-round RT-PCR of the TCR CDR3. In TCRdb, the multiplex PCR reads were re-called with MiXCR into one record per CDR3 protein. This table holds hundreds of thousands of distinct CDR3 sequences, around 40% found once. Sequenced input: blood. The receptors here all came from a woman aged 40 to 55 with Graves' hyperthyroidism.

V usage is TRBV12-3 or TRBV12-4 and J usage is TRBJ2-5; 7 bases match TRBD1. The J call may not be correct, given that the DNA end is closer to TRBJ2-7. This CDR3 spans 13 amino acids. In nucleotides, the CDR3 is TGTGCCAGCAGTCAACAGGGGTTGGGCGAGCAGTACTTC. Translated, it gives CASSQQGLGEQYF.

The V call is TRBV6-5, the J call TRBJ1-2; D not certain. The CDR3 is made up of 12 amino acids. CDR1 MNHEY and CDR2 SVGAGI come from the germline V gene. V lost 7 bases and J 8 bases, leaving 14 bases between the germline ends. The CDR3 loop reads CASTSGLQGYTF. CDR3 sequence (DNA): TGTGCCAGCACCTCCGGACTGCAGGGCTACACCTTC.

CDR3 sequence reads: CSAPRRGYGYTF. Here the CDR3 DNA reads TGCAGTGCTCCCCGCAGGGGATATGGCTACACCTTC. The V call is TRBV20-1, the J call TRBJ1-2, with a tentative D call TRBD1 (6 bases). The germline V gene encodes CDR1 DFQATT and CDR2 SNEGSKA (reference sequence). With 5 bases removed from V and 5 bases from J, the gap between germline ends came to 12 bases. The CDR3 length is 12 residues.

This clonotype was observed a few times. The chain has TRBV7-2 and TRBJ1-1; D is possibly TRBD1 (5 bases). The length of the CDR3 is 15 residues. Germline CDR1 SGHTA, CDR2 FQGNSA. The V end lost 1 base, the J end lost 1 base, and 10 bases lay between the germline ends. Here the CDR3 reads CASSLVGRENTEAFF. Written as DNA, the CDR3 is TGTGCCAGCAGCTTAGTGGGGCGGGAGAACACTGAAGCTTTCTTT. Looking up the rest from reference TRBV7-2 and TRBJ1-1 gives the full variable domain: GAGVSQSPSNKVTEKGKDVELRCDPISGHTALYWYRQSLGQGLEFLIYFQGNSAPDKSGLPSDRFSAERTGGSVSTLTIQRTQQEDSAVYLCASSLVGRENTEAFFGQGTRLTVV.

Details on this clonotype: This may be a read error, as it is one base from a much larger clone. The V and J genes are TRBV14 and TRBJ1-2; 7 bases are shared with TRBD1. The CDR3 runs 12 residues. Germline V gene sequence: CDR1 SGHDN, CDR2 FVKESK. The ends lost 4 bases at V and 9 bases at J; junction bases unmatched: 5. CDR3 nucleotides: TGTGCCAGCAGCCCAGACAGGGCTAGCTACACCTTC. Its protein is CASSPDRASYTF. Looking up the rest from reference TRBV14 and TRBJ1-2 gives the full variable domain: EAGVTQFPSHSVIEKGQTVTLRCDPISGHDNLYWYRRVMGKEIKFLLHFVKESKQDESGMPNNRFLAERTGGTYSTLKVQPAELEDSGVYFCASSPDRASYTFGSGTRLTVV.

This clonotype was observed at least ten times. The chain uses TRBV10-2 and TRBJ1-2; D might be TRBD1 (6 bases). Trimming stripped 4 bases from V and 3 bases from J, with 24 bases between. CDR1 WSHSY and CDR2 SAAADI come from the germline V gene. The CDR3 runs 18 residues. The CDR3 loop is CASSVPTGPRADHYGYTF. The CDR3, as DNA: TGCGCCAGCAGTGTCCCGACAGGTCCCAGGGCGGATCACTATGGCTACACCTTC.

This clonotype was found a few times. A junction boundary mismatches the germline segment, possibly from a read error. The genes are TRBV10-3 and TRBJ1-6; D remains ambiguous. The CDR3 runs to 14 residues. Germline V gene data show CDR1 as ENHRY and CDR2 as SYGVKD. This CDR3 reads CASSYILGSSPLHF. In nucleotides, the CDR3 is TGTGCCAGCAGTTACATTCTGGGGAGTTCACCCCTCCACTTT.

There are a few counts of this clonotype. The chain uses TRBV10-3 and TRBJ2-2; 10 nucleotides line up with TRBD1. The CDR3 is made up of 15 amino acids. Germline V gene data show CDR1 as ENHRY and CDR2 as SYGVKD. V lost 4 bases, J lost 7 bases, and 6 bases stayed unmatched. This chain's CDR3 is CAISARGQGDGELFF. DNA of the CDR3: TGTGCCATCAGTGCTAGAGGACAGGGGGACGGGGAGCTGTTTTTT.

This clonotype was counted at least ten times. The rearrangement joins TRBV29-1 to TRBJ2-2; maybe TRBD2 (5 bases). V shed 4 bases and J shed 7 bases, with 10 bases lying between them. Germline loops: CDR1 SQVTM, CDR2 ANQGSEA. The CDR3 consists of 12 residues. As DNA, the CDR3 is TGCAGCGTTGTAGGAGGCGGCGGGGAGCTGTTTTTT. This codes for CSVVGGGGELFF.

CDR3 residues: CASSQDSGGTNQPQHF. The CDR3 nucleotides read TGCGCCAGCAGCCAAGATTCGGGAGGGACCAATCAGCCCCAGCATTTT. V is TRBV4-3 and J is TRBJ1-5; possibly TRBD1 for D (5 bases). Germline V gene lookup returns CDR1 LGHNA and CDR2 YSLEER. This CDR3 comprises 16 residues. Trimming left V 0 bases short and J 3 bases short, with 12 bases between.

On this clonotype: A read error is possible here, since a much larger clone lies one base away. The chain recombines TRBV20-1 with TRBJ1-2; 7 bases map to TRBD1. The germline V gene has CDR1 DFQATT and CDR2 SNEGSKA (reference sequence). The CDR3 spans 13 residues. V trimming: 2 bases; J trimming: 4 bases; junction bases outside the gene matches: 4. CDR3 sequence reads: CSARSGQLYGYTF. The CDR3 DNA sequence: TGCAGTGCTAGATCGGGACAGCTCTATGGCTACACCTTC.

There are a few counts of this clonotype. This chain connects TRBV29-1 to TRBJ1-1, with a tentative D call TRBD1 (6 bases). The V gene lost 3 bases and the J gene lost 7 bases, with 12 bases spanning the gap. The CDR3 is made up of 12 amino acids. Germline-derived CDR1 and CDR2 are SQVTM and ANQGSEA. For the CDR3, the DNA is TGCAGCGTTGACGACGGGGGCGGTGAAGCTTTCTTT. Amino acid sequence: CSVDDGGGEAFF.

In its sample, this clonotype was seen many times. The chain uses TRBV9 and TRBJ2-6; D is ambiguous. The CDR3 is 11 amino acids. Trimming shortened V by 7 bases and J by 5 bases, and 4 bases separated the two germline ends. Germline values: CDR1 SGDLS, CDR2 YYNGEE. In DNA, the CDR3 is TGTGCCAGCTTTAGGGCCAACGTCCTGACTTTC. It codes for CASFRANVLTF.

In DNA, the CDR3 is TGTGCCAGTAGTCCGCCCGGGACAGATGAAGCTTTCTTT. This translates into CASSPPGTDEAFF. This chain joins TRBV19 and TRBJ1-1, with TRBD1 identical over 7 bases. CDR1 is LNHDA, CDR2 SQIVND, per germline (reference sequence). This CDR3 comprises 13 residues. The V segment lost 5 bases and the J segment 7 bases; nucleotides outside the gene matches: 7.

Points on this clonotype: Since a much larger clone is just one base distant, this may be a read error. J is TRBJ2-7 and V is TRBV19; D call uncertain. The CDR3 loop spans 15 amino acids. CDR1 and CDR2 from the germline V gene are LNHDA and SQIVND (reference sequence). The DNA for the CDR3 is TGTGCCAGTAGTATCGCAGGAGCAAGCTCCTACGGGCAGTACTTC. Protein sequence: CASSIAGASSYGQYF.

This clonotype occurred many times. This sequence joins TRBV10-1 and TRBJ1-5, with a tentative D call TRBD1 (5 bases). Germline CDR1 reads WNHNN; CDR2 reads SYGVQD (reference sequence). The V gene lost 3 bases and the J gene lost 7 bases, with 7 bases spanning the gap. The CDR3 length is 12 residues. The CDR3 DNA follows: TGCGCCAGCAGTGACAGGGAACAGCCCCAGCATTTT. The encoded protein is CASSDREQPQHF.